This is a list of T cell receptor beta chains from one sample in a study of cytomegalovirus exposure and HLA in healthy donors. The method was immunoSEQ multiplex PCR; TCRdb's version includes in-frame clones alone and lacks a portion of them. The table has roughly 100,000 clones, approximately 14% seen once. The sequencing input was PBMCs. Every receptor here comes from a female donor in good health and CMV-seronegative. Both conserved end residues are part of each CDR3. A D gene is named only where the DNA matches it firmly. Part of the rows lack a size; the others show once, few, many or a class for expanded clones.

clone_size j_call d_call v_call cdr3_aa cdr3_nt
NA TRBJ1-1 TRBD1 TRBV5-1 CASSLGGQGNTEAFF TGCGCCAGCAGCTTGGGGGGACAGGGGAACACTGAAGCTTTCTTT
few TRBJ2-2 NA TRBV30 CAWSRAGPGELFF TGTGCCTGGAGTAGGGCAGGGCCCGGGGAGCTGTTTTTT
few TRBJ2-7 TRBD2 TRBV7-9 CASSLPTSGRVMGYEQYF TGTGCCAGCAGCCTTCCTACTAGCGGGAGGGTAATGGGTTACGAGCAGTACTTC
few TRBJ2-1 TRBD2 TRBV5-4 CASSWEGGSYNEQFF TGTGCCAGCAGCTGGGAGGGCGGGAGCTACAATGAGCAGTTCTTC
NA TRBJ2-1 NA TRBV5-1 CASSLVTGSYNEQFF TGCGCCAGCAGCTTGGTAACAGGCTCCTACAATGAGCAGTTCTTC
few TRBJ2-7 NA TRBV30 CAWSVGGIYEQYF TGTGCCTGGAGTGTAGGGGGTATCTACGAGCAGTACTTC
few TRBJ2-7 NA TRBV30 CAWLRRVDEQYF TGTGCCTGGCTTCGACGGGTGGACGAGCAGTACTTC
few TRBJ2-3 TRBD2 TRBV9 CASGRGTDTQYF TGTGCCAGCGGGAGGGGCACAGATACGCAGTATTTT
few TRBJ1-5 NA TRBV6-5 CASRGRSNQPQHF TGTGCCAGTCGCGGGAGAAGCAATCAGCCCCAGCATTTT
NA TRBJ2-7 NA TRBV4-3 CASSQRADGGTYEQYF TGCGCCAGCAGCCAAAGAGCCGACGGAGGGACCTACGAGCAGTACTTC
NA TRBJ1-3 NA TRBV6-6 CASNTGTSGNTIYF TGTGCCAGCAACACAGGAACATCTGGAAACACCATATATTTT
NA TRBJ1-6 NA TRBV30 CAWRSRRVSSPLHF TGTGCCTGGAGAAGTAGGAGGGTGTCATCACCCCTCCACTTT
NA TRBJ2-3 TRBD1 TRBV6-5 CASSPTGDTDTQYF TGTGCCAGCAGCCCGACAGGGGACACAGATACGCAGTATTTT
once TRBJ2-7 NA TRBV5-1 CASSLGSSLTYEQYF TGCGCCAGCAGCTTGGGTAGTAGCCTGACTTACGAGCAGTACTTC
NA TRBJ2-2 TRBD2 TRBV13 CASSTSGGTGELFF TGTGCCAGCAGCACTAGCGGGGGCACCGGGGAGCTGTTTTTT
few TRBJ1-4 NA TRBV4-3 CASSQDQGARGEKLFF TGCGCCAGCAGCCAAGATCAAGGGGCGCGGGGTGAAAAACTGTTTTTT
NA TRBJ2-7 NA TRBV28 CASKIWGGYEQYF TGTGCCAGCAAAATATGGGGCGGCTACGAGCAGTACTTC
few TRBJ2-7 TRBD2 TRBV5-1 CASTGTSGGYEQYF TGCGCCAGCACCGGGACTAGCGGGGGGTACGAGCAGTACTTC
NA TRBJ2-5 NA TRBV15 CATSSGQETQYF TGTGCCACCAGCTCAGGACAAGAGACCCAGTACTTC
NA TRBJ2-1 TRBD2 TRBV5-1 CASSPRDYSYNEQFF TGCGCCAGCAGCCCCCGGGACTACTCCTACAATGAGCAGTTCTTC
NA TRBJ2-2 NA TRBV7-8 CASTLGSGFTGELFF TGTGCCAGCACTTTGGGGTCGGGATTCACCGGGGAGCTGTTTTTT
NA TRBJ1-6 TRBD1 TRBV14 CASSQIWTGGSPLHF TGTGCCAGCAGCCAAATTTGGACAGGGGGTTCACCCCTCCACTTT
NA TRBJ1-1 NA TRBV5-6 CASSSYLNTEAFF TGTGCCAGCAGCTCTTATTTGAACACTGAAGCTTTCTTT
NA TRBJ1-1 NA TRBV15 CATRQGRTEAFF TGTGCCACCAGGCAGGGTCGCACTGAAGCTTTCTTT
few TRBJ2-6 TRBD2 TRBV4-3 CASSPSGVAGAGANVLTF TGCGCCAGCAGCCCCAGTGGGGTAGCGGGAGCTGGGGCCAACGTCCTGACTTTC
few TRBJ1-1 NA TRBV10-3 CAISAGMNTEAFF TGTGCCATCAGTGCGGGGATGAACACTGAAGCTTTCTTT